These 7 T cell receptor beta chains originate from one sample sequenced in a study of shared T cell receptors in the human thymus (dated by TCRdb to about 2021). The library came from the immunoSEQ multiplex PCR assay. This is the immuneACCESS table as TCRdb keeps it, with only in-frame sequences that have V and J called. A part of the clones is gone; compared with another copy, unresolved V genes explain less than half, and the rest is unexplained. In all, the sample holds 500,000 to 550,000 clones, and 70% to 80% of those were seen once. The ten largest clones take up more than 0.01% of the sample. These data also featured in a second study, about human thymus T cells.

Material: thymocytes. The receptor source for this set is a boy under three years old with a congenital heart defect. Donor details come from another sample of the same person, matched by shared clones.

The chain combines TRBV14 with TRBJ2-7; D may be TRBD1 (6 bases). This CDR3 is built from 16 residues. The V end was cut by 3 bases, the J end by 4 bases, with 19 bases between. Germline CDR1 reads SGHDN; CDR2 reads FVKESK. The DNA of the CDR3 is TGTGCCAGCAGCCATCTATACACCGGGACATATTACGAGCAGTACTTC. Its protein product is CASSHLYTGTYYEQYF. Variable domain in full (rest from reference TRBV14 and TRBJ2-7): EAGVTQFPSHSVIEKGQTVTLRCDPISGHDNLYWYRRVMGKEIKFLLHFVKESKQDESGMPNNRFLAERTGGTYSTLKVQPAELEDSGVYFCASSHLYTGTYYEQYFGPGTRLTVT.

V is TRBV10-1 and J is TRBJ2-1; TRBD1 is a possible D gene (5 bases). Germline-derived CDR1 and CDR2 are WNHNN and SYGVQD (reference sequence). This CDR3 has 12 residues. With 4 bases removed from V and 8 bases from J, the gap between germline ends came to 9 bases. In nucleotides, the CDR3 is TGCGCCAGCAGTGGGGCCAGGGATGAGCAGTTCTTC. Translation: CASSGARDEQFF.

For this clone: Sequence at one end of the junction differs from germline and may be a read error. The CDR3 nucleotides are TGTGCCAGCAGCCAGGGTCTAGCGGGCTACAATGAGCAGCTCTTC. Translating gives CASSQGLAGYNEQLF. The chain has TRBV14 and TRBJ2-1, with 8 positions matching TRBD2. Germline lookup yields CDR1 SGHDN and CDR2 FVKESK. The CDR3 covers 15 residues.

The chain recombines TRBV11-2 with TRBJ2-1; weak D call: TRBD2 (7 bases). The CDR3 loop spans 13 amino acids. Trimming removed 11 bases at V and 14 bases at J, with 25 bases between. The germline gives CDR1 SGHAT, CDR2 FQNNGV. DNA of the CDR3: TGTGCCTCCTCGGTGGGGCGGGGGCGCTGGAAGTTCTTC. It yields the protein CASSVGRGRWKFF.

This clone has only one observation. The rearrangement joins TRBV6-1 to TRBJ1-5; D is uncertain. The germline CDR1 and CDR2 sequences are MNHNS and SASEGT. This CDR3 has 13 amino acids. The V gene lost 7 bases and the J gene lost 3 bases, with 10 bases spanning the gap. The CDR3 sequence is CASTVMVNQPQHF. In DNA, the CDR3 is TGTGCCAGCACAGTGATGGTCAATCAGCCCCAGCATTTT.

The chain has TRBV9 and TRBJ2-2; D is possibly TRBD1 (6 bases). The CDR3 has 19 residues. V was trimmed by 4 bases and J by 4 bases, leaving 26 bases between them. Germline V gives CDR1 SGDLS, CDR2 YYNGEE. The CDR3 region has the DNA TGTGCCAGCAGCCCCAGAGGGAGTCCGGACAGAGTCCCCACCGGGGAGCTGTTTTTT. This encodes CASSPRGSPDRVPTGELFF.

V is TRBV27 and J is TRBJ1-5, with a tentative D call TRBD1 (5 bases). The CDR3 length is 15 residues. V gave up 6 bases and J gave up 3 bases, with 15 bases separating them. Germline loops: CDR1 MNHEY, CDR2 SMNVEV (reference sequence). As DNA, the CDR3 is TGTGCCAGCAGACCTCTCGGGGGACTCAATCAGCCCCAGCATTTT. It specifies CASRPLGGLNQPQHF.